This entry features one TCR beta chain sequence. Germline lookup yields CDR1 SGHAT and CDR2 FQNNGV. Deletions cut 4 bases from V and 4 bases from J, with 11 bases between. There are 13 residues in the CDR3. This record comes from a study of cytomegalovirus exposure and HLA in healthy donors. It was with 60 Vbeta and 13 Jbeta primers that the PCR ran. Profiled with immunoSEQ multiplex PCR; TCRdb holds only in-frame clones, not every one. The table has 100,000 to 150,000 clones, roughly 70% seen once; the top ten hold around 3.7%. Sequencing input: PBMCs. This TCR came from a man under 40 in good health and CMV-seronegative. The chain has TRBV11-2 and TRBJ2-7; D is uncertain. The CDR3 is CASSSISEYEQYF. The DNA of the CDR3 is TGTGCCAGCAGCTCCATTTCCGAGTACGAGCAGTACTTC.